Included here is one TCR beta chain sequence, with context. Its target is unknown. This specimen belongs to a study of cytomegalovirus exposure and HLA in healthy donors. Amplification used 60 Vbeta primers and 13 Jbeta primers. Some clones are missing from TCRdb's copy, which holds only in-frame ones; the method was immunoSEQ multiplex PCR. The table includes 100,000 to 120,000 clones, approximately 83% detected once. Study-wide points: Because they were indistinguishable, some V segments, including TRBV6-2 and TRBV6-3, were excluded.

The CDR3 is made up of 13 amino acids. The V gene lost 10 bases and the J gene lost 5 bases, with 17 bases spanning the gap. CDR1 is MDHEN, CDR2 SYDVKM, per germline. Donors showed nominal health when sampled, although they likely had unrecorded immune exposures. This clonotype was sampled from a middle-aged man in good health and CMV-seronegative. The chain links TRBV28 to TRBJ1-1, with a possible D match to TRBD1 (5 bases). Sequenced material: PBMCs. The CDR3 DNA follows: TGTGCCACCTTTCCGGGGGGTCGGACTGAAGCTTTCTTT. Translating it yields CATFPGGRTEAFF.